The 17 T cell receptor beta chains below were found in one sample sequenced in a study of cytomegalovirus exposure and HLA in healthy donors (dated by TCRdb to about 2017). The method was the immunoSEQ multiplex PCR assay. The source is immuneACCESS, and TCRdb retained only in-frame sequences with V and J called. Part of the clones is not carried over; for the studies checked, unresolved V genes explain less than half of this, and the remainder is unexplained. The sample table holds about 100,000 clones, of which about 85% were seen once. Around 3.1% of the sample is taken by the ten largest. The sequencing input was PBMCs. The receptors here all came from a woman between 18 and 30 years old in good health and CMV-seronegative.

A remark on this clone: The junction departs from the called germline gene at one end, perhaps through a read error. This chain connects TRBV29-1 to TRBJ2-7; 10 bases agree with TRBD1. This CDR3 contains 14 residues. The germline CDR1 and CDR2 sequences are SQVTM and ANQGSEA. Written as DNA, the CDR3 is TGCAGCGTAGAAGCAACGGACAGGGGGTACGAGCAGTACTTC. Its protein product is CSVEATDRGYEQYF.

CDR3 nucleotide sequence: TGTGCCAGCAGCTTAGAGGGGGGGTCGGACACTGAAGCTTTCTTT. Amino acids: CASSLEGGSDTEAFF. The chain is built from TRBV13 and TRBJ1-1, with D possibly TRBD1 on 6 matching bases. Germline CDR1 and CDR2: PRHDT and FYEKMQ (reference sequence). This CDR3 contains 15 residues. Trimming took 1 base from V and 3 from J, leaving 12 bases between them.

The gene calls are TRBV18 and TRBJ2-1; 13 nucleotides align to TRBD2. The CDR3 loop spans 16 amino acids. V shed 0 bases and J 7 bases; nucleotides not matched to a gene: 3. The germline CDR1 and CDR2 sequences are KGHSH and LQKENI. The CDR3 loop is CASSPPGLAGVNEQFF. Here the CDR3 DNA reads TGTGCCAGCTCACCACCAGGACTAGCGGGGGTGAATGAGCAGTTCTTC.

This rearrangement joins TRBV15 to TRBJ2-6, with D tentatively TRBD1 (6 bases). The V end lost 1 base, the J end lost 0 bases, and 10 bases lay between the germline ends. Germline-derived CDR1 and CDR2 are LNHNV and YYDKDF (reference sequence). The CDR3 is made up of 17 amino acids. CDR3 sequence: CATSRAPGDSGANVLTF. Written as DNA, the CDR3 is TGTGCCACCAGCAGAGCCCCAGGGGACTCTGGGGCCAACGTCCTGACTTTC.

This chain joins TRBV19 and TRBJ1-2; D gene unclear. V was pared by 3 bases and J by 2 bases, with 7 bases between. Germline values: CDR1 LNHDA, CDR2 SQIVND (reference sequence). CDR3 length: 13 amino acids. In DNA form, the CDR3 reads TGTGCCAGTAGTATCTCTCAGAACTATGGCTACACCTTC. This gives the protein CASSISQNYGYTF.

The table lists this clone with many counts. This chain uses TRBV25-1 with TRBJ2-1; a possible D gene is TRBD1 (5 bases). CDR3 length: 14 residues. Looked up from germline, CDR1 is MGHDK and CDR2 is SYGVNS. The ends were cut back, 1 base at V and 8 bases at J, with 12 bases in the middle. For the CDR3, the DNA is TGTGCCAGCAGTGAATCGAGACAGTGGGATGAGCAGTTCTTC. This sequence encodes CASSESRQWDEQFF.

The chain is built from TRBV5-4 and TRBJ1-1; tentatively, D is TRBD1 (6 bases). The germline CDR1 and CDR2 sequences are SGHNT and YYREEE (reference sequence). V was shortened by 4 bases and J by 5 bases, with 15 bases between the two germline ends. This CDR3 spans 14 amino acids. The CDR3 loop is CASSGGAYGTEAFF. In DNA, the CDR3 is TGTGCCAGCAGCGGGGGGGCTTACGGTACTGAAGCTTTCTTT.

V usage is TRBV28 and J usage is TRBJ2-5; D might be TRBD2 (6 bases). V was cut by 3 bases and J by 5 bases, with 16 bases left in between. This CDR3 is 15 amino acids long. Germline CDR1 reads MDHEN; CDR2 reads SYDVKM. CDR3 DNA sequence: TGTGCCAGCAGTTTGTCGGGGGTCGTGACGGAGACCCAGTACTTC. This gives the protein CASSLSGVVTETQYF.

This clone has just a few counts. The rearrangement links TRBV4-1 to TRBJ2-2; tentative D call: TRBD2 (5 bases). The germline CDR1 and CDR2 sequences are MGHRA and YSYEKL. With 8 bases removed from V and 4 bases from J, the gap between germline ends came to 14 bases. The CDR3 spans 14 residues. For the CDR3, the DNA is TGCGCCAGCGGGAGAGGAACCCTCACCGGGGAGCTGTTTTTT. It is translated as CASGRGTLTGELFF.

This rearrangement joins TRBV27 to TRBJ1-2; TRBD1 is a possible D gene (5 bases). Trimming took off 7 bases at V and 6 bases at J, with 12 bases between the two ends. CDR3 size: 12 residues. CDR1 and CDR2 (germline): MNHEY, SMNVEV (reference sequence). The DNA for the CDR3 is TGTGCCAGCACGACTCGGGGGGATGGCTACACCTTC. It translates to CASTTRGDGYTF.

This chain joins TRBV19 and TRBJ2-5; 14 nucleotides line up with TRBD2. The CDR3 contains 17 residues. Trimming at V came to 2 bases and at J to 1 base, leaving 3 bases not matched to a gene. CDR1 is LNHDA and CDR2 is SQIVND in the germline V gene (reference sequence). CDR3 DNA: TGTGCCAGTAGTATATTTGGACTAGCGGGGGGCCAAGAGACCCAGTACTTC. Residues: CASSIFGLAGGQETQYF.

The rearrangement joins TRBV28 to TRBJ2-3; 11 bases align to TRBD1. Looked up from germline, CDR1 is MDHEN and CDR2 is SYDVKM. This CDR3 is 14 amino acids long. V was clipped by 4 bases and J by 7 bases; unmatched bases: 4. The CDR3 loop reads CASSSGQGANTQYF. The CDR3 coding sequence is TGTGCCAGCAGTTCCGGACAGGGGGCGAATACGCAGTATTTT.

The rearrangement links TRBV28 to TRBJ2-7, with a tentative D call TRBD1 (5 bases). The CDR3 contains 14 residues. Trimming removed 1 base at V and 3 bases at J, with 10 bases between. Germline CDR1 reads MDHEN; CDR2 reads SYDVKM. CDR3 in amino acids: CASSLSGRDYEQYF. In DNA, the CDR3 is TGTGCCAGCAGTTTATCGGGCAGGGACTACGAGCAGTACTTC.

The V and J genes are TRBV30 and TRBJ1-1; no clear D gene. The germline V and J ends were trimmed by 3 bases and 8 bases, with 13 bases remaining between them. The CDR3 spans 12 residues. Germline V lookup: CDR1 GTSNPN, CDR2 SVGIG (reference sequence). CDR3 protein: CAWSPKSGEAFF. Here the CDR3 DNA reads TGTGCCTGGAGCCCCAAATCGGGAGAAGCTTTCTTT. Looking up the rest from reference TRBV30 and TRBJ1-1 gives the full variable domain: SQTIHQWPATLVQPVGSPLSLECTVEGTSNPNLYWYRQAAGRGLQLLFYSVGIGQISSEVPQNLSASRPQDRQFILSSKKLLLSDSGFYLCAWSPKSGEAFFGQGTRLTVV.

This rearrangement joins TRBV4-2 to TRBJ2-7; 8 bases match TRBD2. The CDR3 length is 15 residues. Germline assignment: CDR1 LGHNA and CDR2 YNFKEQ. V lost 6 bases to trimming and J lost 1 base; unmatched junction nucleotides: 8. The CDR3 DNA sequence: TGTGCCAGCAGTCCCCAGGCGGGGGGATCCTACGAGCAGTACTTC. Amino acids: CASSPQAGGSYEQYF.

CDR3 loop: CASSEAAAPNTEAFF. CDR3 nucleotides: TGTGCCAGCAGTGAAGCGGCGGCTCCCAACACTGAAGCTTTCTTT. V gene TRBV6-1 combines with J gene TRBJ1-1; D ambiguous. V was shortened by 0 bases and J by 2 bases, with 10 bases between the two germline ends. The CDR3 runs 15 residues. Germline V gives CDR1 MNHNS, CDR2 SASEGT.

V usage is TRBV2 and J usage is TRBJ1-4; 10 bases are a match to TRBD1. Germline CDR1 is SNHLY and CDR2 is FYNNEI. The CDR3 spans 12 residues. The junction had 4 bases not matched to a gene; V was cut back by 10 bases and J by 8 bases. The CDR3, as DNA: TGTGCCACAGGACAGGGGGACGAAAAACTGTTTTTT. Amino acids: CATGQGDEKLFF.